This T cell receptor beta chain derives from a study of OX40 agonist ivuxolimab in advanced cancers. A word on this clone: Its cognate antigen is unknown.

Findings of the study overall: With doses of 0.1 to 3.0 mg/kg, CD4+ and CD8+ blood T cells had undergone clonal expansion by week 6.

Clones were read by immunoSEQ multiplex PCR, and TCRdb kept only the in-frame ones, dropping some. The table has 30,000 to 45,000 clones, more than 85% seen once. The sample in question was CD4+ or CD8+ T cells sorted from blood, obtained in a trial of the OX40 agonist ivuxolimab. This receptor was obtained from an adult with an advanced solid tumor such as melanoma, head and neck, liver or kidney cancer.

In DNA form, the CDR3 reads TGTGCCAGCAGTTACTCGCGACCGACCAACTATGGCTACACCTTC. Amino acid sequence: CASSYSRPTNYGYTF. The gene calls are TRBV6-5 and TRBJ1-2; D remains ambiguous. The CDR3 covers 15 residues. V was cut by 0 bases and J by 2 bases, with 10 bases left in between. The V gene's germline CDR1 is MNHEY and CDR2 SVGAGI.